This T cell receptor beta chain was captured in a study of cytomegalovirus exposure and HLA in healthy donors. With 60 Vbeta and 13 Jbeta primers, the PCR was carried out. Method: immunoSEQ multiplex PCR; TCRdb's copy keeps in-frame clones and lacks some. The sample records 150,000 to 180,000 clones, around 80% being singletons. Germline lookup yields CDR1 ENHRY and CDR2 SYGVKD. V was trimmed by 2 bases and J by 0 bases, leaving 9 bases between them. This CDR3 is 15 amino acids long. Specimen: PBMCs. The V gene is TRBV10-3, the J gene TRBJ2-3; D ambiguous. The clonotype was recovered from a woman aged 40 to 50 in good health and CMV-seronegative. DNA for the CDR3: TGTGCCATCAGTGAGACCAGACAAAGCACAGATACGCAGTATTTT. As protein: CAISETRQSTDTQYF.